This TCR beta chain appears in the sequencing data of a study of brain T cells in children with intractable seizures. The CDR3 runs 15 residues. Trimming took 4 bases from V and 5 from J, leaving 17 bases between them. Germline V gives CDR1 MGHRA, CDR2 YSYEKL. This clone came up once. The data were produced by immunoSEQ multiplex PCR, yet TCRdb's version contains in-frame clones alone and is incomplete. The data contain 340,000 or so clones, 93% of them seen just once; the ten biggest clones take up around 5%. Sample time point: blood from clinic visit 5 months post-surgery; TSC patient then seizure free.

The input for sequencing was peripheral blood, taken roughly 5 months after surgery. This rearrangement joins TRBV4-1 to TRBJ1-1; no clear D gene. This TCR came from a boy under two years old with tuberous sclerosis and intractable seizures. The CDR3 loop reads CASSPPGPGGTEAFF. The CDR3 nucleotides are TGCGCCAGCAGCCCACCCGGGCCAGGCGGGACTGAAGCTTTCTTT.